This T cell receptor beta chain was sequenced during a study of beta chain features in type 1 diabetes. Study-wide results and limits: Still unanswered here is whether HLA type influences TCRB rearrangement. VDJ junctions from type 1 diabetes patients carried fewer insertions and larger deletions.

The germline V gene encodes CDR1 LNHDA and CDR2 SQIVND (reference sequence). CDR3 length equals 15 residues. The V segment lost 5 bases and the J segment 6 bases; nucleotides outside the gene matches: 12. Via the markers CD45RO/CCR7/CD25/CD127/CD95/CD27, stem cell-like memory, regulatory, central memory and naive CD4+ cells were sorted. This clone has only one observation. Its antigen is not identified. Reverse transcription of all isolated RNA meant that expressed TCRB transcripts were sequenced. Assay used: immunoSEQ multiplex PCR; TCRdb lists only in-frame clones, some missing. The sample consists of roughly 40,000 clones, roughly 67% of them appearing once.

The source material was Tregs from blood. This TCR was recovered from a woman aged 25 to 45 in good health. The chain recombines TRBV19 with TRBJ2-7; 8 bases agree with TRBD2. In DNA form, the CDR3 reads TGTGCCAGTAGTCCCCGATTACGGGAGGGAGGCGAGCAGTACTTC. This codes for CASSPRLREGGEQYF.